This T cell receptor beta chain was sequenced for a study of control samples from healthy donors and cancer patients. Profiled with immunoSEQ multiplex PCR; TCRdb holds only in-frame clones, not every one. Of 65,000 to 95,000 clones listed, about nine tenths are singletons. Worth noting for this clone: The sample has other DNA sequences that encode this CDR3 too.

Sequencing was performed on blood. The sequence was collected from a middle-aged man in good health.

In DNA form, the CDR3 reads TGCGCCAGCAGCTACACCGGGACAGGGTCTTACGAGCAGTACTTC. It specifies CASSYTGTGSYEQYF. V is TRBV5-1 and J is TRBJ2-7; 9 nucleotides agree with TRBD1. The CDR3 has 15 residues. V was clipped by 3 bases and J by 4 bases; unmatched bases: 8. Germline V CDR1 and CDR2: SGHRS, YFSETQ.